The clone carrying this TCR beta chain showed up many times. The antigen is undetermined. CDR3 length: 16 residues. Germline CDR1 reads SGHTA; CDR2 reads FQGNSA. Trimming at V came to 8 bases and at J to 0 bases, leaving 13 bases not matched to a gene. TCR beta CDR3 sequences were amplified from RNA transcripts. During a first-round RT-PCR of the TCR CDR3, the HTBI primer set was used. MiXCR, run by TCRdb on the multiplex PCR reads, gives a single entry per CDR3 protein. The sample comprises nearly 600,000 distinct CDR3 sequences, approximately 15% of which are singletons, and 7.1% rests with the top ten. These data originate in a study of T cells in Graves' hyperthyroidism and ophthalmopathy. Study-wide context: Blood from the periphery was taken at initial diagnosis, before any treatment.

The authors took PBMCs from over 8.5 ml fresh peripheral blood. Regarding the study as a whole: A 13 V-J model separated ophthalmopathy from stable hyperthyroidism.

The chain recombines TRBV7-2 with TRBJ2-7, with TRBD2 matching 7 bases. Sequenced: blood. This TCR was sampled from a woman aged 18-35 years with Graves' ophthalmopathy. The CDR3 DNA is TGTGCCAGCCCTGGGGGGGAGGGCCCTTTCTCCTACGAGCAGTACTTC. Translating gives CASPGGEGPFSYEQYF.